One sample yielded the 22 T cell receptor beta chains listed below, sequenced in a study of PD-1 blockade in classical Hodgkin lymphoma. This table comes from immunoSEQ multiplex PCR, and its TCRdb copy is limited to in-frame clones, with some not included. This table holds tens of thousands of clones, 88% found once. After autologous stem cell transplantation all patients relapsed, and prior brentuximab vedotin exposure differed between cohorts. Sequencing used peripheral blood mononuclear cells (PBMCs), obtained at baseline. The source of these receptors is a human donor with classical Hodgkin lymphoma.

J is TRBJ2-7 and V is TRBV9; 7 bases are a match to TRBD2. The CDR3 length is 17 residues. V trimming: 4 bases; J trimming: 0 bases; junction bases outside the gene matches: 13. In germline, CDR1 is SGDLS, CDR2 YYNGEE. Written as DNA, the CDR3 is TGTGCCAGCAGCCCGAGCTCGAAAGCGGGACGCTCCTACGAGCAGTACTTC. Translated: CASSPSSKAGRSYEQYF.

This clone was counted a single time. The J gene is TRBJ2-5, the V gene TRBV2; D is undetermined. CDR1 and CDR2 from the germline V gene are SNHLY and FYNNEI. The CDR3 totals 11 residues. Trimming removed 8 bases at V and 5 bases at J, with 9 bases between. The CDR3 spells CASQTVETQYF. The DNA of the CDR3 is TGTGCCAGCCAAACGGTCGAGACCCAGTACTTC.

This clone was picked up one time. The V call is TRBV7-6, the J call TRBJ2-1; 7 bases are shared with TRBD1. The V gene's germline CDR1 is SGHVS and CDR2 FNYEAQ. The ends lost 5 bases at V and 0 bases at J; junction bases unmatched: 4. The length of the CDR3 is 15 residues. Here the CDR3 reads CASSTTGSSYNEQFF. The CDR3 DNA is TGTGCCAGCAGCACGACAGGGAGCTCCTACAATGAGCAGTTCTTC.

This rearrangement joins TRBV6-4 to TRBJ2-2; D is uncertain. The CDR3 is 13 amino acids. CDR1 MRHNA and CDR2 SNTAGT come from the germline V gene. V gave up 5 bases and J gave up 3 bases, with 7 bases separating them. CDR3: CASSSEYTGELFF. CDR3 sequence (DNA): TGTGCCAGCAGTTCGGAGTACACCGGGGAGCTGTTTTTT.

The table lists this clone with a count of one. The genes are TRBV6-6 and TRBJ2-1; D is unclear. V was pared by 2 bases and J by 4 bases, with 12 bases between. The CDR3 sequence is 15 residues long. Germline V gene lookup returns CDR1 MNHNY and CDR2 SVGAGI (reference sequence). CDR3 nucleotides: TGTGCCAGCAGTTACACAAGTGGAGTATACAATGAGCAGTTCTTC. Translation: CASSYTSGVYNEQFF.

In its sample, this clone was seen a few times. CDR3 nucleotides: TGTGCCAGCAGCTTAGATCAGGGTGCAACCCTCCACTTT. Translated: CASSLDQGATLHF. The rearrangement links TRBV7-8 to TRBJ1-6, with a weak D call TRBD1 (5 bases). Germline V CDR1 and CDR2: SGHVS, FQNEAQ. CDR3 length: 13 residues. Trimming stripped 1 base from V and 14 bases from J, with 12 bases between.

The gene calls are TRBV6-1 and TRBJ1-2, with a weak D call TRBD1 (6 bases). In germline, CDR1 is MNHNS, CDR2 SASEGT. The CDR3 runs 14 residues. The V gene lost 8 bases and the J gene lost 4 bases, with 17 bases spanning the gap. The CDR3 loop reads CASGSPGQRYGYTF. The CDR3 region has the DNA TGTGCCAGCGGTTCCCCGGGACAACGCTATGGCTACACCTTC.

V gene TRBV11-2 combines with J gene TRBJ2-2; 9 bases are shared with TRBD1. Trimming removed 1 base from V and 6 bases from J; junction bases left unmatched: 12. Per the germline V gene, CDR1 is SGHAT and CDR2 is FQNNGV. The CDR3 covers 18 residues. CDR3: CASSLVGIYRTGAGELFF. The CDR3, as DNA: TGTGCCAGCAGCTTAGTTGGTATATATAGGACAGGGGCCGGGGAGCTGTTTTTT.

The chain combines TRBV7-2 with TRBJ2-7; maybe TRBD2 (5 bases). Germline CDR1 SGHTA, CDR2 FQGNSA. The CDR3 extends over 13 amino acids. V was clipped by 4 bases and J by 6 bases, with 13 bases between them. CDR3 DNA sequence: TGTGCCAGCAGCTACCGCCCAGAGGGCGAGCAGTACTTC. Protein product: CASSYRPEGEQYF.

Comment on this clone: The identical CDR3 is also encoded by other nucleotide sequences in the sample. The chain employs TRBV5-4 and TRBJ2-7, with 11 bases lining up with TRBD1. The V segment lost 4 bases and the J segment 2 bases; nucleotides outside the gene matches: 2. CDR1 SGHNT and CDR2 YYREEE come from the germline V gene (reference sequence). The CDR3 has 14 amino acids. CDR3 in DNA: TGTGCCAGCAGCCCGGGACAGGGGGCCTACGAGCAGTACTTC. Translated: CASSPGQGAYEQYF. The complete variable domain, with remaining parts taken from reference TRBV5-4 and TRBJ2-7, reads ETGVTQSPTHLIKTRGQQVTLRCSSQSGHNTVSWYQQALGQGPQFIFQYYREEENGRGNFPPRFSGLQFPNYSSELNVNALELDDSALYLCASSPGQGAYEQYFGPGTRLTVT.

The chain is built from TRBV7-9 and TRBJ2-5; 8 positions agree with TRBD1. The CDR3 has 14 residues. V was clipped by 7 bases and J by 1 base; unmatched bases: 5. In germline, CDR1 is SEHNR, CDR2 FQNEAQ (reference sequence). CDR3 loop: CASNSQGGQETQYF. CDR3 DNA sequence: TGTGCCAGCAACTCACAGGGGGGCCAAGAGACCCAGTACTTC.

The sample holds one count of this clone. The chain carries TRBV19 and TRBJ1-5; D is unclear. V lost 1 base and J 0 bases, leaving 7 bases between the germline ends. The CDR3 spans 15 residues. Germline V lookup: CDR1 LNHDA, CDR2 SQIVND (reference sequence). The CDR3 region has the DNA TGTGCCAGTAGTATAGGGGCAGGTAGCAATCAGCCCCAGCATTTT. As protein: CASSIGAGSNQPQHF.

CDR3 DNA: TGTGCCAGCAGCTATAAGACAGGGGGCGTCTCCTCCTACGAGCAGTACTTC. Its translation: CASSYKTGGVSSYEQYF. The chain has TRBV7-2 and TRBJ2-7; 10 bases match TRBD1. The CDR3 runs to 17 residues. Germline V gene data show CDR1 as SGHTA and CDR2 as FQGNSA. With 4 bases clipped from V and 0 bases from J, the junction kept 9 bases outside the gene matches.

The genes are TRBV7-6 and TRBJ2-3, with D tentatively TRBD1 (6 bases). The germline V and J ends were trimmed by 6 bases and 0 bases, with 16 bases remaining between them. Germline-derived CDR1 and CDR2 are SGHVS and FNYEAQ. The CDR3 runs 16 residues. The CDR3 DNA reads as TGTGCCAGCAGATCAACCCCCGGGACAAGCACAGATACGCAGTATTTT. This gives the protein CASRSTPGTSTDTQYF.

V and J are TRBV27 and TRBJ2-7, with TRBD2 identical over 7 bases. Germline trimming cut 0 bases from V and 2 bases from J; bases unmatched to any gene: 4. This CDR3 has 15 amino acids. Germline CDR1 is MNHEY and CDR2 is SMNVEV (reference sequence). In DNA, the CDR3 is TGTGCCAGCAGTTTATCGTCTAGCGGCGCCTACGAGCAGTACTTC. Its protein product is CASSLSSSGAYEQYF.

This clone was seen just once. This chain uses TRBV15 with TRBJ2-3; D unresolved. This CDR3 is 14 amino acids long. Germline CDR1 is LNHNV and CDR2 is YYDKDF (reference sequence). Trimming removed 0 bases at V and 0 bases at J, with 4 bases between. This CDR3 reads CATSRELSTDTQYF. The CDR3 nucleotides read TGTGCCACCAGCAGAGAACTAAGCACAGATACGCAGTATTTT.

The chain carries TRBV4-2 and TRBJ2-5, with a weak D call TRBD2 (6 bases). CDR1 is LGHNA, CDR2 YNFKEQ, per germline. V lost 1 base to trimming and J lost 5 bases, with 17 bases between them. The CDR3 length is 16 residues. This chain's CDR3 is CASSQGIERAGETQYF. CDR3 bases: TGTGCCAGCAGCCAAGGTATCGAGCGGGCCGGGGAGACCCAGTACTTC.

The chain employs TRBV6-6 and TRBJ1-4, with a weak D call TRBD1 (6 bases). Germline V CDR1 and CDR2: MNHNY, SVGAGI (reference sequence). CDR3 length equals 13 residues. Trimming cost V 3 bases and J 7 bases, with 9 bases left between them. CDR3 residues: CASSYLDSEKLFF. The CDR3 DNA sequence: TGTGCCAGCAGTTATTTGGACAGTGAAAAACTGTTTTTT.

This chain joins TRBV7-3 and TRBJ1-5; D perhaps matches TRBD1 (5 bases). Germline V gene data show CDR1 as SGHTA and CDR2 as FQGTGA. V lost 1 base and J lost 5, with 9 bases in between. The CDR3 contains 14 residues. Here the CDR3 reads CASSLKQGHQPQHF. The CDR3 nucleotides are TGTGCCAGCAGCTTAAAGCAGGGCCATCAGCCCCAGCATTTT.

This clone rates as medium-sized (0.01 to 0.1%). This chain connects TRBV13 to TRBJ1-2; D perhaps matches TRBD1 (5 bases). V was clipped by 5 bases and J by 1 base, with 14 bases between them. Looked up from germline, CDR1 is PRHDT and CDR2 is FYEKMQ (reference sequence). The CDR3 contains 15 residues. The CDR3 bases are TGTGCCAGCAGCCCGACAGAAACTTTTAACTATGGCTACACCTTC. The encoded protein is CASSPTETFNYGYTF.

The rearrangement links TRBV4-2 to TRBJ1-5; tentative D call: TRBD1 (6 bases). Trimming shortened V by 1 base and J by 11 bases, and 21 bases separated the two germline ends. Germline lookup yields CDR1 LGHNA and CDR2 YNFKEQ. The CDR3 has 16 residues. The chain's CDR3 is CASSQGVGTTGKSQHF. The CDR3 DNA reads TGTGCCAGCAGCCAAGGGGTGGGGACAACAGGTAAGTCCCAGCATTTT.

The V and J genes are TRBV6-5 and TRBJ2-7, with D unresolved. The CDR3 is 13 amino acids. The germline V gene has CDR1 MNHEY and CDR2 SVGAGI. V lost 5 bases and J lost 0, with 8 bases in between. CDR3 region: CASSPPSSYEQYF. CDR3 nucleotide sequence: TGTGCCAGCAGTCCCCCAAGCTCCTACGAGCAGTACTTC.